This TCR beta chain was captured in a study of identical twins. Study-wide results and limits: Cord blood's abundant beta clonotypes had fewer insertions, unlike memory repertoires.

Each CDR3 protein gets one entry after TCRdb re-called the 5' RACE reads with MiXCR. The sample lists roughly 690,000 distinct CDR3 sequences, over 5% seen once, with approximately 1.6% in the top ten. Germline V gives CDR1 SQVTM, CDR2 ANQGSEA. With 0 bases clipped from V and 10 bases from J, the junction kept 8 bases outside the gene matches. CDR3 length: 14 amino acids. On this clonotype: Its antigen is still unknown.

The sequence came from a man aged 18 to 35 in good health. The sample was naive T cells sorted from blood. The chain joins TRBV29-1 to TRBJ2-3; TRBD2 agrees at 9 bases. The CDR3 region has the DNA TGCAGCGTTGAAGATGAGAGACTAGCGGTCGCGCAGTATTTT. It is translated as CSVEDERLAVAQYF.